The clone carrying this TCR beta chain was seen repeatedly, ten times or more. The antigen is unknown. TCRdb used MiXCR to reprocess the 5' RACE reads, holding one entry per CDR3 protein. This table has a few hundred thousand distinct CDR3 sequences, 4.1% appearing once. The data stem from a study of T cells after yellow fever vaccination. Whole-study results and caveats: Reappearing after the booster were most of the clones from primary vaccination (approximately 96% CD4, 88% CD8). Clonotypes appearing in both CD4 and CD8 compartments existed, and their share was small.

Germline-derived CDR1 and CDR2 are LGHNA and YNFKEQ. V gave up 4 bases and J gave up 10 bases; unmatched junction bases: 8. The CDR3 is 14 amino acids. The specimen was PBMCs, collected 5 days after the yellow fever booster vaccination. The chain combines TRBV4-2 with TRBJ1-4, with TRBD1 matching over 8 bases. The origin of this receptor is a man aged 18 to 30 who received the YFV17D yellow fever vaccine. The CDR3 DNA reads TGTGCCAGCAGCCTCACGACAGGGGAGGTAAAACTGTTTTTT. Translation: CASSLTTGEVKLFF.